This TCR beta chain was captured by sequencing in a study of cytomegalovirus exposure and HLA in healthy donors. Study-wide findings and caveats: Testing in vitro showed a few CMV-associated chains specific for CMV antigens. There were 160 or so TCR beta chains listed as cytomegalovirus-associated.

This table comes from immunoSEQ multiplex PCR, and its TCRdb copy is limited to in-frame clones, with some not included. The sample includes a few hundred thousand clones, approximately 86% of them seen just once. The CDR3 is 15 amino acids. With 3 bases clipped from V and 10 bases from J, the junction kept 8 bases outside the gene matches. Germline-derived CDR1 and CDR2 are SGHRS and YFSETQ. To note about this clone: As yet, its antigen is unknown.

This chain connects TRBV5-1 to TRBJ2-1, with TRBD2 identical over 12 bases. This TCR derives from a man aged 25 to 45 in good health and CMV-seronegative. The specimen was PBMCs. CDR3 in amino acids: CASSSSSGGAWEQFF. The DNA for the CDR3 is TGCGCCAGCAGCTCATCTAGCGGGGGGGCATGGGAGCAGTTCTTC.